A selection of T cell receptor beta chains follows, all from one sample in a study of regulatory T cells in long-lasting Graves disease. TCRdb ran MiXCR on the multiplex PCR reads and lists one entry per CDR3 protein. This table holds hundreds of thousands of distinct CDR3 sequences, roughly 15% found once. This sample also belongs to another study, concerning T cells in Graves' hyperthyroidism and ophthalmopathy.

The sequenced sample was peripheral blood mononuclear cells (PBMCs), obtained at new diagnosis, from a patient treated with antithyroid drugs. The receptors derive from a woman aged 30 to 39 with Graves disease. Each CDR3 is given with its conserved first and last residue. Fields, in order: CDR3 protein, J gene, V gene.

CDR3aa: CASKPGQGNYGYTF; j_gene: TRBJ1-2; v_gene: TRBV27
CDR3aa: CASTQIGTWHDNEQFF; j_gene: TRBJ2-1; v_gene: TRBV12-3/TRBV12-4
CDR3aa: CASSEGGQPYEQYF; j_gene: TRBJ2-7; v_gene: TRBV9
CDR3aa: CACKPEGMGQPQHF; j_gene: TRBJ1-5; v_gene: TRBV30
CDR3aa: CASSTRRDRSGNTIYF; j_gene: TRBJ1-3; v_gene: TRBV5-4
CDR3aa: CASSKLLQGYEQFF; j_gene: TRBJ2-1; v_gene: TRBV2
CDR3aa: CASSFLRNSGNTIYF; j_gene: TRBJ1-3; v_gene: TRBV11-2
CDR3aa: CVSSFRDRNTEAFF; j_gene: TRBJ1-1; v_gene: TRBV28
CDR3aa: CASSATRGVWQPQHF; j_gene: TRBJ1-5; v_gene: TRBV6-1
CDR3aa: CASSLGASGSSYNEQFF; j_gene: TRBJ2-1; v_gene: TRBV11-2
CDR3aa: CAIGGSSYEQYF; j_gene: TRBJ2-7; v_gene: TRBV24-1
CDR3aa: CASGTGAARTEEYF; j_gene: TRBJ2-7; v_gene: TRBV28
CDR3aa: CASSLTRLAGGVGQFF; j_gene: TRBJ2-1; v_gene: TRBV27
CDR3aa: CAISESTSGSEYF; j_gene: TRBJ2-7; v_gene: TRBV10-3
CDR3aa: CASSLMTSGRASGWEQYF; j_gene: TRBJ2-7; v_gene: TRBV5-4
CDR3aa: CASSPRGGGSSGNTIYF; j_gene: TRBJ1-3; v_gene: TRBV12-3/TRBV12-4
CDR3aa: CASSLFPSWRDRWNSPLHF; j_gene: TRBJ1-6; v_gene: TRBV28
CDR3aa: CASMGGSRNEQFF; j_gene: TRBJ2-1; v_gene: TRBV27
CDR3aa: CASSRLASGNTIYF; j_gene: TRBJ1-3; v_gene: TRBV4-1
CDR3aa: CASHRLASKTETQYF; j_gene: TRBJ2-5; v_gene: TRBV6-1
CDR3aa: CASSYWLGGEQFF; j_gene: TRBJ2-1; v_gene: TRBV6-2/TRBV6-3
CDR3aa: CASSFGDGNIQYF; j_gene: TRBJ2-4; v_gene: TRBV5-1
CDR3aa: CASSYGVLLSSYNSPLHF; j_gene: TRBJ1-6; v_gene: TRBV28
CDR3aa: CASSLSGGTYEQYF; j_gene: TRBJ2-7; v_gene: TRBV11-2
CDR3aa: CASSYPGGQETQYF; j_gene: TRBJ2-5; v_gene: TRBV11-2
CDR3aa: CASSQANQGLGTEAFF; j_gene: TRBJ1-1; v_gene: TRBV3-1
CDR3aa: CASSFLGSHEQYF; j_gene: TRBJ2-7; v_gene: TRBV27
CDR3aa: CASSRTSGGRGGELFF; j_gene: TRBJ2-2; v_gene: TRBV12-3/TRBV12-4
CDR3aa: CASHATGIDYEQYF; j_gene: TRBJ2-7; v_gene: TRBV5-1
CDR3aa: CASSFSSRGESGEQYF; j_gene: TRBJ2-7; v_gene: TRBV5-1
CDR3aa: CASSPVVAGELFF; j_gene: TRBJ2-2; v_gene: TRBV18
CDR3aa: CASSPGNQYTEAFF; j_gene: TRBJ1-1; v_gene: TRBV6-1
CDR3aa: CASSFGVRETQYF; j_gene: TRBJ2-5; v_gene: TRBV27
CDR3aa: CAWSVQGWETQYF; j_gene: .; v_gene: TRBV30
CDR3aa: CATSGGPVVGWTSESYEQYF; j_gene: TRBJ2-7; v_gene: TRBV15
CDR3aa: CASRIMGSPLHF; j_gene: TRBJ1-6; v_gene: TRBV6-1
CDR3aa: CASSSLPGLVGNEQFF; j_gene: TRBJ2-1; v_gene: TRBV14
CDR3aa: CASSLFLGANTEAFF; j_gene: TRBJ1-1; v_gene: TRBV7-2
CDR3aa: CSAPVDFTEAFF; j_gene: TRBJ1-1; v_gene: TRBV20-1
CDR3aa: CASKSSSSGELFF; j_gene: TRBJ2-2; v_gene: TRBV7-7
CDR3aa: CASSFYGGLGNTIYF; j_gene: TRBJ1-3; v_gene: TRBV12-3/TRBV12-4
CDR3aa: CASSGLAGSSTDTQYF; j_gene: TRBJ2-3; v_gene: TRBV2
CDR3aa: CASEGTGGGTGQPQHF; j_gene: TRBJ1-5; v_gene: TRBV2
CDR3aa: CASSLTGTSRNEQFF; j_gene: TRBJ2-1; v_gene: TRBV28
CDR3aa: CSASRPGLGYEQYF; j_gene: TRBJ2-7; v_gene: TRBV20-1
CDR3aa: CASSLNPKEGYTF; j_gene: TRBJ1-2; v_gene: TRBV5-6
CDR3aa: CSAINRAETQYF; j_gene: TRBJ2-5; v_gene: TRBV20-1
CDR3aa: CASNRDQHNEQFF; j_gene: TRBJ2-1; v_gene: TRBV6-2/TRBV6-3
CDR3aa: CASSLSVRAAGANVLTF; j_gene: TRBJ2-6; v_gene: TRBV12-3/TRBV12-4
CDR3aa: CAISAPLPTYEQYF; j_gene: TRBJ2-7; v_gene: TRBV10-3
CDR3aa: CASSPGPSGRGTDTQYF; j_gene: TRBJ2-3; v_gene: TRBV7-2
CDR3aa: CASSSTGFEQFF; j_gene: TRBJ2-1; v_gene: TRBV5-1